This T cell receptor beta chain originates from a study of Graves' ophthalmopathy and Graves' hyperthyroidism. Whole-study results and caveats: Ophthalmopathy progression was predicted with 70.59% sensitivity and approximately 72% specificity.

CDR3 length: 15 residues. The junction had 10 bases not matched to a gene; V was cut back by 1 base and J by 7 bases. Germline CDR1 is DFQATT and CDR2 is SNEGSKA (reference sequence). Amplification of TCR beta CDR3 regions used RNA transcripts. Following a first-round RT-PCR that used HTBI primers, a second-round multiplex PCR was carried out. TCRdb re-called the multiplex PCR reads with MiXCR, one entry per CDR3 protein. This table holds 200,000 to 250,000 distinct CDR3 sequences, roughly a fifth found once. This clonotype was counted many times. Antigen: not known. This receptor was obtained from a woman aged 45-65 years with Graves' ophthalmopathy. The V call is TRBV20-1, the J call TRBJ1-3; 7 bases match TRBD1. Material: peripheral blood. CDR3 in amino acids: CSARAGQGVFNTIYF. CDR3 sequence (DNA): TGCAGTGCTAGAGCGGGTCAGGGGGTTTTTAACACCATATATTTT.